Listed here are 3 T cell receptor beta chains from one sample, sequenced in a study of Graves' ophthalmopathy and Graves' hyperthyroidism. From RNA, the CDR3 regions of TCR beta chains were amplified and sequenced. The library came from an HTBI-primed first-round RT-PCR and a second-round multiplex PCR. TCRdb passed the multiplex PCR reads through MiXCR, listing each CDR3 protein once. This table holds hundreds of thousands of distinct CDR3 sequences, about 40% found once. Input material: peripheral blood. The receptors come from an adult man with Graves' ophthalmopathy.

Of note for this clonotype: A single base separates this from a much larger clone, so it may be a read error. The chain uses TRBV5-5 and TRBJ1-1, with unresolved D. The CDR3 is 13 amino acids. Germline V CDR1 and CDR2: SGHKS, YYEKEE (reference sequence). The CDR3 is CGSSLKRDTEAFF. The CDR3 coding sequence is TGTGGCAGCAGCTTAAAGCGGGACACTGAAGCTTTCTTT.

This clonotype was counted ten times or more. The chain uses TRBV7-2 and TRBJ2-7; 12 bases match TRBD2. The CDR3 has 17 residues. Germline V gives CDR1 SGHTA, CDR2 FQGNSA. With 5 bases clipped from V and 7 bases from J, the junction kept 15 bases outside the gene matches. The CDR3, as DNA: TGTGCCAGCAGCAACCAGTGGTCTAGCGGGGGGGCCGGGGAGCAGTACTTC. Protein sequence: CASSNQWSSGGAGEQYF. The variable domain in full, completed from reference TRBV7-2 and TRBJ2-7, reads GAGVSQSPSNKVTEKGKDVELRCDPISGHTALYWYRQSLGQGLEFLIYFQGNSAPDKSGLPSDRFSAERTGGSVSTLTIQRTQQEDSAVYLCASSNQWSSGGAGEQYFGPGTRLTVT.

This clonotype was seen more than once but under ten times. The rearrangement links TRBV7-9 to TRBJ2-7; perhaps TRBD2 as D (6 bases). V dropped 5 bases and J dropped 2 bases, with 22 bases sitting between them. Germline V lookup: CDR1 SEHNR, CDR2 FQNEAQ (reference sequence). The CDR3 loop spans 17 amino acids. CDR3 sequence reads: CASSPPGGEGEPYEQYF. The CDR3 DNA sequence: TGTGCCAGCAGCCCGCCCGGGGGAGAGGGAGAACCCTACGAGCAGTACTTC.